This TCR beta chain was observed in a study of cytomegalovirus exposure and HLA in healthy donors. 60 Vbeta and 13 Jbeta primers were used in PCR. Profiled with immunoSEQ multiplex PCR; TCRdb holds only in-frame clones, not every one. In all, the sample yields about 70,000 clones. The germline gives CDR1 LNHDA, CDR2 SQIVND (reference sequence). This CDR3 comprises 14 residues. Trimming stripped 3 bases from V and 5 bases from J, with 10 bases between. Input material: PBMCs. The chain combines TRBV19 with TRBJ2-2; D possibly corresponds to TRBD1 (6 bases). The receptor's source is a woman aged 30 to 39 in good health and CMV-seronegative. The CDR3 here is CASSIGQGTGELFF. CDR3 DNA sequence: TGTGCCAGTAGTATCGGGCAGGGGACCGGGGAGCTGTTTTTT.